The T cell receptor (beta chain) described here comes from a study of CD8+ T cells in alopecia areata. Germline values: CDR1 SGHNT, CDR2 YYREEE (reference sequence). The germline V and J ends were trimmed by 2 bases and 4 bases, with 12 bases remaining between them. This CDR3 has 14 residues. The treatment denotes: oral pan-JAK inhibitor, 5-10 mg twice daily. Following extraction, RNA underwent reverse transcription to cDNA, which served as the sequencing template. Only in-frame clones appear in the TCRdb table, and some are missing; sequencing was by immunoSEQ multiplex PCR. Among approximately 110,000 clones listed, approximately 54% were seen once.

This sample comprised CD8+ T cells sorted from blood, obtained at week 24, from a patient treated with tofacitinib. The chain combines TRBV5-4 with TRBJ1-2; D ambiguous. The TCR sequence derives from a human donor with alopecia areata. In DNA, the CDR3 is TGTGCCAGCAGCTTCGGATTTGTAGGCTATGGCTACACCTTC. It translates to CASSFGFVGYGYTF.